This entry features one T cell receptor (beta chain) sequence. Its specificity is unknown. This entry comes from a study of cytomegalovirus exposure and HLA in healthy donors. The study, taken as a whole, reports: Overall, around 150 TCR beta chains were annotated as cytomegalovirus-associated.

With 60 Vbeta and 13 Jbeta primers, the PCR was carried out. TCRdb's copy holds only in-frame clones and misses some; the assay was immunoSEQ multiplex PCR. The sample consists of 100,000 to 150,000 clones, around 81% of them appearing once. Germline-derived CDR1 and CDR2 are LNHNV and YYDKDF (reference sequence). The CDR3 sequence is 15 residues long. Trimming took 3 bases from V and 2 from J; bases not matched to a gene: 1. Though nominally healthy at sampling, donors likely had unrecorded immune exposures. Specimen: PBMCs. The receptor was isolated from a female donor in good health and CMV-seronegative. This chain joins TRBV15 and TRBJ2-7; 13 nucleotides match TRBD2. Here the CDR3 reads CATSSGLAGAYEQYF. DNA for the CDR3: TGTGCCACCAGCAGCGGACTAGCGGGAGCCTACGAGCAGTACTTC.